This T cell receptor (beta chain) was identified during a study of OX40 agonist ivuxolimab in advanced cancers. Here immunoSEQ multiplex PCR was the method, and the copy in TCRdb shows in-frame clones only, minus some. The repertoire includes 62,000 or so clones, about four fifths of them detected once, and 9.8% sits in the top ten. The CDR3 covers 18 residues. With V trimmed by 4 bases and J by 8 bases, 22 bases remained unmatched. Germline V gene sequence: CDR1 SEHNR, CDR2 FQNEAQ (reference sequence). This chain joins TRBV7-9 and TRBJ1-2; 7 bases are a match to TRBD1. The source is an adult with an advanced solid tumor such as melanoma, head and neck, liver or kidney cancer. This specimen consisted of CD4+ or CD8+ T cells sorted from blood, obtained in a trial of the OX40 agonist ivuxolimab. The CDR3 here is CASSSWGRQGETLGGYTF. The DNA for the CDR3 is TGTGCCAGCAGCTCCTGGGGGAGGCAGGGGGAAACGTTGGGCGGCTACACCTTC.